This T cell receptor (beta chain) was sequenced in a study of T cell changes during pregnancy in multiple sclerosis. Germline CDR1 is SGHVS and CDR2 is FNYEAQ. The CDR3 has 17 amino acids. J was trimmed by 4 bases and V by 1 base; bases with no gene match: 10. Profiled with immunoSEQ multiplex PCR; TCRdb holds only in-frame clones, not every one. The data hold under 80,000 clones, with approximately 92% observed a single time. V is TRBV7-6 and J is TRBJ2-5; 9 bases match TRBD2. This material consisted of peripheral blood, taken before pregnancy. This clonotype was obtained from a female donor with multiple sclerosis, enrolled in a pregnancy study. The CDR3 nucleotides read TGTGCCAGCAGCTTAGGTGGGCTAGCGGGACTGGGAGAGACCCAGTACTTC. Protein: CASSLGGLAGLGETQYF.